This T cell receptor beta chain was documented in a study of blood T cell repertoires in COVID-19. This clone was counted a single time. Membership in each cohort depended on participant-reported clinical history. TCRdb keeps only in-frame clones here, not all; method: immunoSEQ multiplex PCR. The sample yields about 260,000 clones, approximately 90% seen once. Trimming removed 0 bases at V and 2 bases at J, with 8 bases between. This CDR3 region has 14 residues. CDR1 is SGHRS and CDR2 is YFSETQ in the germline V gene. Material: PBMCs or T cells enriched from blood (not recorded which). The sequence derives from a middle-aged man who had been exposed to COVID-19. The chain carries TRBV5-1 and TRBJ1-2; D is unresolved. CDR3 residues: CASSLAVANYGYTF. As DNA, the CDR3 is TGCGCCAGCAGCTTGGCCGTGGCAAACTATGGCTACACCTTC.